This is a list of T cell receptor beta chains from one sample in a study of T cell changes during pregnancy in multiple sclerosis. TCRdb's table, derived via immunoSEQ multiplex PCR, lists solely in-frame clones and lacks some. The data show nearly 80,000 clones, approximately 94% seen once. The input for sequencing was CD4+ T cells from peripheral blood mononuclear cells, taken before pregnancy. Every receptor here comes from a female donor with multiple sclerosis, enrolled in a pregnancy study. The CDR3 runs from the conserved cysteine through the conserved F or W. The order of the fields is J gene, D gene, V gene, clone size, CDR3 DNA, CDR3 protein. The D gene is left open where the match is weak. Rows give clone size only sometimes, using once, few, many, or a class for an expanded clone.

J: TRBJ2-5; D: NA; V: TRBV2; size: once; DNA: TGTGCCAGCAGTGGGGGCCTACAAGAGACCCAGTACTTC; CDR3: CASSGGLQETQYF
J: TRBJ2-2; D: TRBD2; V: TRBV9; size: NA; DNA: TGTGCCAGCAGCGTAGTCCCGGGGGGAAACACCGGGGAGCTGTTTTTT; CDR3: CASSVVPGGNTGELFF
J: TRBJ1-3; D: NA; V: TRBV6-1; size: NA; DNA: TGTGCCAGCAGTGTCGGAGGTAACTCTGGAAACACCATATATTTT; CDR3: CASSVGGNSGNTIYF
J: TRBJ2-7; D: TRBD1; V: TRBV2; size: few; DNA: TGTGCCAGCAGTGATGGACAGGGATCCTACGAGCAGTACTTC; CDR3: CASSDGQGSYEQYF
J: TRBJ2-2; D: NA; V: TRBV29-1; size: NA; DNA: TGCAGCGTTGTGGAGGGGAGTCTAACCGGGGAGCTGTTTTTT; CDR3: CSVVEGSLTGELFF
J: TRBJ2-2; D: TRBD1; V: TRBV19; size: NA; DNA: TGTGCCAGTAGGCCATGGGGGACAGGAACGGCCGGGGAGCTGTTTTTT; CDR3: CASRPWGTGTAGELFF
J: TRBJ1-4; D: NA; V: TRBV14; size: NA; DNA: TGTGCCAGCAGCCAAGATCTATGGAATGAAAAACTGTTTTTT; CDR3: CASSQDLWNEKLFF
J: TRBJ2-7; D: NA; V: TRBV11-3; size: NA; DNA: TGTGCCAGCAGCTTAGGCGGGGAATACGAGCAGTACTTC; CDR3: CASSLGGEYEQYF
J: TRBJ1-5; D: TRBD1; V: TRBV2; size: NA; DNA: TGTGCCAGCAGTTTCGACAGGGGGAATCAGCCCCAGCATTTT; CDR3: CASSFDRGNQPQHF
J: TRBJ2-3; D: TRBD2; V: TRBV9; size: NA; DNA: TGTGCCAGCAGCGCTACCGGGACTAGAGGCGCAGATACGCAGTATTTT; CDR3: CASSATGTRGADTQYF
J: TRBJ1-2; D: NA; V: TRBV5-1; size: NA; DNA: TGCGCCAGCAGCTTGGCCGTGGGCGCGAACTATGGCTACACCTTC; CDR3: CASSLAVGANYGYTF
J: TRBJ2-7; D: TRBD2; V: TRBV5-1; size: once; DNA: TGCGCCAGCAGGTCACTAGCGGGATCTTCCTACGAGCAGTACTTC; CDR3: CASRSLAGSSYEQYF
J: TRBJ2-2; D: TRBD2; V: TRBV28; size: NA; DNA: TGTGCCAGCAGTTCCATCGTACTAGCGGGAGAGGGGAACACCGGGGAGCTGTTTTTT; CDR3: CASSSIVLAGEGNTGELFF
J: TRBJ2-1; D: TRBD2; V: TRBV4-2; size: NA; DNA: TGTGCCAGCAGCCCCTATGTTAGAGCGGGGGGCTACAATGAGCAGTTCTTC; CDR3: CASSPYVRAGGYNEQFF
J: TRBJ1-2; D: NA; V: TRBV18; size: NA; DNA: TGTGCCAGCTCACCAGAAGGCGGCTATGGCTACACCTTC; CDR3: CASSPEGGYGYTF
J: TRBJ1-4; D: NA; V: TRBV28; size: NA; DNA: TGTGCCAGCAGTTTCGGCTCAGCGGGCCTTCAAAATAGGCTGTTTTTT; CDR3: CASSFGSAGLQNRLFF
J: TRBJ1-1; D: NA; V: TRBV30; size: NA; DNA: TGTGCCTGGAGTGTGATCCAAGGGGGTGAAGCTTTCTTT; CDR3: CAWSVIQGGEAFF
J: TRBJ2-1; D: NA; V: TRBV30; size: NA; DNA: TGTGCCTGGAGTACGGGACAAATATACAATGAGCAGTTCTTC; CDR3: CAWSTGQIYNEQFF
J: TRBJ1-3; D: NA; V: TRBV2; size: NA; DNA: TGTGCCGGTTCACAGTTCTCTGGAAACACCATATATTTT; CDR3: CAGSQFSGNTIYF
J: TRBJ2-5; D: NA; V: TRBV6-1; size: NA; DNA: TGTGCCAGCGCGTCTTCATTCACGCAAGAGACCCAGTACTTC; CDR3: CASASSFTQETQYF